This T cell receptor (beta chain) originates from a study of glioma-infiltrating T cells after dendritic cell vaccination. Broader study findings: Only a small number of patients had complete blood and tumor samples.

Notes on this clone: Its target is not known.

The CDR3 runs to 13 residues. From germline, CDR1 is MNHEY and CDR2 SMNVEV (reference sequence). Trimming pared 6 bases from V and 11 bases from J, leaving 18 bases between. Time point defined: after dendritic cell vaccination, including at tumor progression/relapse. Measured with immunoSEQ multiplex PCR; TCRdb has only the in-frame clones, and not every one. The data hold roughly 100,000 clones, with around 83% observed a single time. This sequence was found in a human donor with glioblastoma. The sequencing here drew on blood, taken after dendritic cell vaccination. The gene calls are TRBV27 and TRBJ2-3; perhaps TRBD2 as D (5 bases). The CDR3 reads CASSPPLSAGQYF. The DNA of the CDR3 is TGTGCCAGCAGCCCCCCTCTGAGCGCGGGGCAGTATTTT.